A single sample is the source of the 17 T cell receptor beta chains below, sequenced in a study of T-cell memory formation after mild COVID-19. TCRdb independently ran MiXCR on the 5' RACE reads; one entry per CDR3 protein. The table has 150,000 or so distinct CDR3 sequences, about 15% seen once. Material for sequencing was PBMCs or a T cell subset sorted from them (not recorded which). The receptors originated from an adult woman who had mild COVID-19 (a few samples of this study predate the infection). Cell type and time point are not known.

The V call is TRBV7-2, the J call TRBJ2-5; TRBD2 matches 11 bases. Trimming took 2 bases from V and 0 from J; bases not matched to a gene: 8. From germline, CDR1 is SGHTA and CDR2 FQGNSA. CDR3 length equals 18 residues. CDR3 coding DNA: TGTGCCAGCAGCTTAAGCCTAGCGGGGGGCCTGTACCAAGAGACCCAGTACTTC. Protein product: CASSLSLAGGLYQETQYF.

The sample holds a few counts of this clonotype. This chain uses TRBV6-5 with TRBJ2-7; 8 bases agree with TRBD2. The germline V gene encodes CDR1 MNHEY and CDR2 SVGAGI. The CDR3 runs to 18 residues. V lost 0 bases and J lost 0; bases outside the gene matches: 10. The CDR3 nucleotides are TGTGCCAGCAGTTACTCGTTTGTCCCAGGGACTAGCTCCTACGAGCAGTACTTC. Residues: CASSYSFVPGTSSYEQYF.

The chain recombines TRBV21-1 with TRBJ1-5; the listed D gene, TRBD1, was not tested against the DNA. TRBV21-1 is termed a pseudogene. The CDR3 is 14 residues long. CDR3 DNA sequence: TGTGCCAGCAGCATAACAGGCTTCAATCAGCCCCAGCATTTT. As protein: CASSITGFNQPQHF.

In its sample, this clonotype was seen a few times. The chain couples TRBV7-2 to TRBJ1-6, with D unresolved. Germline lookup yields CDR1 SGHTA and CDR2 FQGNSA. This CDR3 has 14 amino acids. The V and J ends lost 1 base and 9 bases respectively, with 10 bases between them. CDR3 sequence (DNA): TGTGCCAGCAGCTTAGGACCCAGGAGTTCACCCCTCCACTTT. This sequence encodes CASSLGPRSSPLHF.

This clonotype was recorded a few times. V is TRBV7-2 and J is TRBJ2-3; TRBD2 might be the D (6 bases). V lost 2 bases and J lost 2, with 8 bases in between. In germline, CDR1 is SGHTA, CDR2 FQGNSA. The length of the CDR3 is 14 residues. The CDR3 DNA follows: TGTGCCAGCAGCTTACTAGCGTTCACAGATACGCAGTATTTT. This codes for CASSLLAFTDTQYF.

The J gene is TRBJ1-1, the V gene TRBV2; no definite D call. Germline V lookup: CDR1 SNHLY, CDR2 FYNNEI. Trimming took 3 bases from V and 3 from J, leaving 8 bases between them. The CDR3 sequence is 13 residues long. The CDR3 sequence: CASSEAQYTEAFF. In DNA, the CDR3 is TGTGCCAGCAGTGAGGCTCAGTACACTGAAGCTTTCTTT. Full variable domain (rest looked up from reference TRBV2 and TRBJ1-1): EPEVTQTPSHQVTQMGQEVILRCVPISNHLYFYWYRQILGQKVEFLVSFYNNEISEKSEIFDDQFSVERPDGSNFTLKIRSTKLEDSAMYFCASSEAQYTEAFFGQGTRLTVV.

The chain links TRBV5-1 to TRBJ2-7, with 8 bases that match TRBD1. V trimming: 3 bases; J trimming: 1 base; junction bases outside the gene matches: 6. CDR1 and CDR2 (germline): SGHRS, YFSETQ. There are 15 residues in the CDR3. The CDR3 protein is CASSSGTGDSYEQYF. The CDR3 DNA sequence: TGCGCCAGCAGCTCCGGGACAGGTGATTCCTACGAGCAGTACTTC.

The table lists this clonotype with a few counts. The chain links TRBV5-6 to TRBJ2-3; tentatively, D is TRBD1 or TRBD2 (5 bases each). The CDR3 covers 15 residues. Deletions cut 2 bases from V and 5 bases from J, with 15 bases between. CDR1 and CDR2 from the germline V gene are SGHDT and YYEEEE. The CDR3 region has the DNA TGTGCCAGCAGCTTTAACCTGGTGGGGGTAGATACGCAGTATTTT. Its protein is CASSFNLVGVDTQYF. Full variable domain (rest looked up from reference TRBV5-6 and TRBJ2-3): DAGVTQSPTHLIKTRGQQVTLRCSPKSGHDTVSWYQQALGQGPQFIFQYYEEEERQRGNFPDRFSGHQFPNYSSELNVNALLLGDSALYLCASSFNLVGVDTQYFGPGTRLTVL.

This clonotype was seen more than once but under ten times. J is TRBJ2-7 and V is TRBV14; the D is unclear. Trimming pared 1 base from V and 10 bases from J, leaving 11 bases between. CDR1 SGHDN and CDR2 FVKESK come from the germline V gene. This CDR3 is built from 12 residues. The CDR3 spells CASSQVITNQYF. The CDR3 DNA is TGTGCCAGCAGCCAAGTAATAACTAATCAGTACTTC.

The chain recombines TRBV12-3 or TRBV12-4 with TRBJ2-7, with a possible D match to TRBD2 (5 bases). The CDR3 spans 15 residues. The V and J ends lost 2 bases and 7 bases respectively, with 18 bases between them. The CDR3 nucleotides are TGTGCCAGCAGTTTATCGTTGGCAGCCCCGGGGGAGCAGTACTTC. This sequence encodes CASSLSLAAPGEQYF.

The rearrangement uses TRBV5-1 and TRBJ2-5; 9 positions agree with TRBD1. Germline CDR1 SGHRS, CDR2 YFSETQ. The CDR3 extends over 14 amino acids. J was trimmed by 5 bases and V by 4 bases; bases with no gene match: 6. CDR3 DNA: TGCGCCAGCAGCGCTGGACAGGGGTGGGAGACCCAGTACTTC. This sequence encodes CASSAGQGWETQYF.

The V and J genes are TRBV20-1 and TRBJ1-1; a weak D match, TRBD1 (6 bases). The germline gives CDR1 DFQATT, CDR2 SNEGSKA (reference sequence). The CDR3 is 14 residues long. Trimming pared 3 bases from V and 3 bases from J, leaving 14 bases between. CDR3 nucleotides: TGCAGTGCTAGGAACAGGGTGGGGTACACTGAAGCTTTCTTT. Translated, it gives CSARNRVGYTEAFF.

The V and J genes are TRBV7-2 and TRBJ1-1; no clear D gene. This CDR3 is 15 amino acids long. V was cut by 2 bases and J by 0 bases, with 10 bases left in between. Germline V CDR1 and CDR2: SGHTA, FQGNSA. The CDR3 nucleotides read TGTGCCAGCAGCTTAAACCGGGCGATGAACACTGAAGCTTTCTTT. This sequence encodes CASSLNRAMNTEAFF.

The sample holds many counts of this clonotype. The genes are TRBV7-8 and TRBJ2-2; D remains unclear. Germline CDR1 SGHVS, CDR2 FQNEAQ. V shed 0 bases and J shed 1 base, with 21 bases lying between them. This CDR3 comprises 20 residues. The CDR3 bases are TGTGCCAGCAGCTTAGCGTCTCGTCCCAGCCGTTATTTGAACACCGGGGAGCTGTTTTTT. Translated: CASSLASRPSRYLNTGELFF.

This clonotype was seen a handful of times. The chain is built from TRBV11-1 and TRBJ2-7, with 7 positions matching TRBD1. CDR1 is SGHAT, CDR2 FQDESV, per germline (reference sequence). The trim removed 4 bases at V and 0 bases at J, leaving 15 bases unmatched. This CDR3 is 18 amino acids long. Here the CDR3 DNA reads TGTGCCAGCAGCTCTCGGACAGGACCGACTCGGAGCTCCTACGAGCAGTACTTC. This gives the protein CASSSRTGPTRSSYEQYF. Full variable domain (remainder filled in from reference TRBV11-1 and TRBJ2-7): EAEVAQSPRYKITEKSQAVAFWCDPISGHATLYWYRQILGQGPELLVQFQDESVVDDSQLPKDRFSAERLKGVDSTLKIQPAELGDSAMYLCASSSRTGPTRSSYEQYFGPGTRLTVT.

The chain couples TRBV6-5 to TRBJ2-1, with D perhaps TRBD2 (5 bases). Germline lookup yields CDR1 MNHEY and CDR2 SVGAGI. V was pared by 6 bases and J by 2 bases, with 8 bases between. The CDR3 totals 13 residues. The CDR3 sequence is CASSDYPYNEQFF. The CDR3 nucleotides are TGTGCCAGCAGCGACTACCCCTACAATGAGCAGTTCTTC.

The gene calls are TRBV4-1 and TRBJ1-4; D call uncertain. V was pared by 0 bases and J by 4 bases, with 12 bases between. CDR1 is MGHRA, CDR2 YSYEKL, per germline. The CDR3 is made up of 16 amino acids. The CDR3 DNA sequence: TGCGCCAGCAGCCAAGATCAGAACAGCTATAATGAAAAACTGTTTTTT. Translating it yields CASSQDQNSYNEKLFF.